One sample yielded the 17 T cell receptor beta chains listed below, sequenced in a study of PD-1 blockade in classical Hodgkin lymphoma. Method: immunoSEQ multiplex PCR; TCRdb's copy keeps in-frame clones and lacks some. Found here are tens of thousands of clones, over 55% of them singletons; the top ten hold about 3%. Relapse was seen in all patients after autologous stem cell transplantation, and brentuximab vedotin exposure was variable. The sample consisted of peripheral blood mononuclear cells (PBMCs), taken at baseline. The receptors were sampled from a human donor with classical Hodgkin lymphoma.

The chain uses TRBV6-5 and TRBJ2-7; 7 bases line up with TRBD1. CDR1 is MNHEY and CDR2 is SVGAGI in the germline V gene. The V and J ends lost 6 bases and 4 bases, in that order; junction bases with no gene match: 9. CDR3 size: 14 residues. DNA for the CDR3: TGTGCCAGCAGCCAACAGGGGTTGGGGTACGAGCAGTACTTC. This codes for CASSQQGLGYEQYF.

On this clone: Other DNA sequences in this specimen translate into the identical CDR3. This sequence joins TRBV28 and TRBJ2-3; weak D call: TRBD2 (6 bases). Looked up from germline, CDR1 is MDHEN and CDR2 is SYDVKM. CDR3 size: 14 residues. With 7 bases removed from V and 4 bases from J, the gap between germline ends came to 15 bases. In nucleotides, the CDR3 is TGTGCCAGCATAAGAGGGTGGGAGGCAGATACGCAGTATTTT. Translating it yields CASIRGWEADTQYF.

The V call is TRBV19, the J call TRBJ2-7; D remains ambiguous. CDR3 length: 11 amino acids. Germline loops: CDR1 LNHDA, CDR2 SQIVND (reference sequence). V was cut by 5 bases and J by 4 bases, with 6 bases left in between. The CDR3 nucleotides are TGTGCCAGTAGTGTGGGGTACGAGCAGTACTTC. It translates to CASSVGYEQYF. Supplemented by reference TRBV19 and TRBJ2-7, the full variable domain reads DGGITQSPKYLFRKEGQNVTLSCEQNLNHDAMYWYRQDPGQGLRLIYYSQIVNDFQKGDIAEGYSVSREKKESFPLTVTSAQKNPTAFYLCASSVGYEQYFGPGTRLTVT.

This clone was counted a single time. The V call is TRBV6-5, the J call TRBJ2-7; no reliable D call. CDR1 and CDR2 from the germline V gene are MNHEY and SVGAGI. This CDR3 has 14 amino acids. Trimming cost V 3 bases and J 2 bases, with 11 bases left between them. CDR3 coding DNA: TGTGCCAGCAGTTATGGCTTCTCAACCTACGAGCAGTACTTC. Translating gives CASSYGFSTYEQYF.

The CDR3 bases are TGTGCCAGCAGTGGACAGGGGGCACGGGAGCAGTACTTC. It codes for CASSGQGAREQYF. This chain links TRBV6-6 with TRBJ2-7; 11 bases line up with TRBD1. CDR3 length: 13 residues. Germline V gene lookup returns CDR1 MNHNY and CDR2 SVGAGI (reference sequence). Trimming took 5 bases from V and 7 from J; bases not matched to a gene: 4.

This rearrangement joins TRBV29-1 to TRBJ1-6, with TRBD1 identical over 10 bases. CDR3 size: 13 residues. V lost 7 bases, J lost 5 bases, and 2 bases stayed unmatched. Germline CDR1 reads SQVTM; CDR2 reads ANQGSEA. The CDR3 DNA sequence: TGCAGCGCCGGGACAGGGGATAATTCACCCCTCCACTTT. It yields the protein CSAGTGDNSPLHF.

This clone has just a few counts. The genes are TRBV2 and TRBJ2-1; maybe TRBD1 (5 bases). Per germline, CDR1 SNHLY and CDR2 FYNNEI. Deletions cut 11 bases from V and 4 bases from J, with 21 bases between. This CDR3 has 15 amino acids. CDR3 DNA sequence: TGTGCCGGAAGTAGAAGACAGAGCTCGTACAATGAGCAGTTCTTC. This encodes CAGSRRQSSYNEQFF.

The chain is built from TRBV27 and TRBJ1-2; 10 bases are a match to TRBD1. The germline V gene has CDR1 MNHEY and CDR2 SMNVEV (reference sequence). The CDR3 loop spans 15 amino acids. With V trimmed by 2 bases and J by 8 bases, 8 bases remained unmatched. The CDR3 DNA is TGTGCCAGCAGTTTAACCGGGACAGGGGTCGACGGCTACACCTTC. Translated, it gives CASSLTGTGVDGYTF.

The chain is built from TRBV6-5 and TRBJ1-1; 7 nucleotides line up with TRBD1. CDR1 is MNHEY and CDR2 is SVGAGI in the germline V gene. The ends lost 2 bases at V and 3 bases at J; junction bases unmatched: 9. This CDR3 has 16 residues. The CDR3 nucleotides read TGTGCCAGCAGTTACCGGTTGAGCAGGGGGTACACTGAAGCTTTCTTT. Amino acid sequence: CASSYRLSRGYTEAFF.

The chain links TRBV4-1 to TRBJ1-6, with D possibly matching TRBD1 (5 bases). CDR1 and CDR2 from the germline V gene are MGHRA and YSYEKL. This CDR3 has 15 amino acids. Trimming left V 3 bases short and J 5 bases short, with 11 bases between. The CDR3 is CASSQTDGDNSPLHF. CDR3 in DNA: TGCGCCAGCAGCCAGACAGACGGCGATAATTCACCCCTCCACTTT.

The V and J genes are TRBV30 and TRBJ1-1; weak D call: TRBD1 (6 bases). The CDR3 length is 15 residues. CDR1 and CDR2 (germline): GTSNPN, SVGIG (reference sequence). Trimming removed 3 bases from V and 1 base from J, with 15 bases in between. The CDR3 region has the DNA TGTGCCTGGAGAGCCCAGAAAGGGGGGAACACTGAAGCTTTCTTT. This codes for CAWRAQKGGNTEAFF.

This clone is categorized as medium-sized. The sample contains more than one DNA sequence encoding this CDR3. The chain uses TRBV27 and TRBJ2-5; unclear D gene. Germline loops: CDR1 MNHEY, CDR2 SMNVEV (reference sequence). CDR3 length: 11 amino acids. The V end was cut by 6 bases, the J end by 0 bases, with 2 bases between. The CDR3 reads CASRHQETQYF. Written as DNA, the CDR3 is TGTGCCAGCAGGCACCAAGAGACCCAGTACTTC.

The J gene is TRBJ1-1, the V gene TRBV27; perhaps TRBD1 as D (5 bases). V was pared by 5 bases and J by 3 bases, with 10 bases between. This CDR3 spans 13 amino acids. Germline lookup yields CDR1 MNHEY and CDR2 SMNVEV (reference sequence). CDR3 protein: CASSRGGYTEAFF. The CDR3 region has the DNA TGTGCCAGCAGTCGGGGGGGTTACACTGAAGCTTTCTTT.

The gene calls are TRBV9 and TRBJ2-7; 9 positions agree with TRBD1. J lost 6 bases, V lost 8 bases, and 9 bases had no gene match. The CDR3 has 13 amino acids. The V gene's germline CDR1 is SGDLS and CDR2 YYNGEE. The CDR3 protein is CASTGGLISEQYF. Here the CDR3 DNA reads TGTGCCAGTACAGGGGGCCTTATCTCCGAGCAGTACTTC.

The chain couples TRBV7-6 to TRBJ2-3; D may be TRBD2 (6 bases). Looked up from germline, CDR1 is SGHVS and CDR2 is FNYEAQ. The CDR3 spans 15 residues. Trimming removed 0 bases from V and 3 bases from J, with 10 bases in between. DNA for the CDR3: TGTGCCAGCAGCTTAGCTTGGGGGGAGACAGATACGCAGTATTTT. The encoded protein is CASSLAWGETDTQYF.

This chain joins TRBV11-2 and TRBJ1-1, with 9 bases fitting TRBD1. The CDR3 sequence is 18 residues long. Germline loops: CDR1 SGHAT, CDR2 FQNNGV. Trimming at V came to 5 bases and at J to 4 bases, leaving 17 bases not matched to a gene. Here the CDR3 reads CASSPGLTGGELRTEAFF. CDR3 sequence (DNA): TGTGCCAGCAGCCCAGGACTAACAGGGGGCGAATTGCGCACTGAAGCTTTCTTT. The complete variable domain, with remaining parts taken from reference TRBV11-2 and TRBJ1-1, reads EAGVAQSPRYKIIEKRQSVAFWCNPISGHATLYWYQQILGQGPKLLIQFQNNGVVDDSQLPKDRFSAERLKGVDSTLKIQPAKLEDSAVYLCASSPGLTGGELRTEAFFGQGTRLTVV.

This clone was seen only a few times. This rearrangement joins TRBV27 to TRBJ2-7; 8 bases line up with TRBD1. Germline V gene lookup returns CDR1 MNHEY and CDR2 SMNVEV (reference sequence). With 7 bases clipped from V and 2 bases from J, the junction kept 4 bases outside the gene matches. This CDR3 has 13 residues. CDR3 nucleotide sequence: TGTGCCAGCACCGGGACAGGTGCCTACGAGCAGTACTTC. Protein: CASTGTGAYEQYF.